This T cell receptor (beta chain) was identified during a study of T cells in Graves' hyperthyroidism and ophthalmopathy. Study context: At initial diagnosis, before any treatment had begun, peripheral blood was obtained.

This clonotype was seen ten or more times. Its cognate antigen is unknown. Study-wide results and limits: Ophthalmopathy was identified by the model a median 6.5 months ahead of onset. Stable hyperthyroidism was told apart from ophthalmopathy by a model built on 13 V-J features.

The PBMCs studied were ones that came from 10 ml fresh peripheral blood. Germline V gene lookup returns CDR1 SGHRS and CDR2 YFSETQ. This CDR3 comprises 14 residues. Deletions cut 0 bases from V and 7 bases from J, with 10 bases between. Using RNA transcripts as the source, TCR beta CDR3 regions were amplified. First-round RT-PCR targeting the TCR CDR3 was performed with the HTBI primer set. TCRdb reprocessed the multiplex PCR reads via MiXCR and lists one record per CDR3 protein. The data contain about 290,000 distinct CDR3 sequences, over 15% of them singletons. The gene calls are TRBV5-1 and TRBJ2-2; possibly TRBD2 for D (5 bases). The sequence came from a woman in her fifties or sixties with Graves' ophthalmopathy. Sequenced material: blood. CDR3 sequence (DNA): TGCGCCAGCAGCTTGGAGAGGGAGAACGGGGAGCTGTTTTTT. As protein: CASSLERENGELFF.